This T cell receptor beta chain came from a study of T cells in Graves' hyperthyroidism and ophthalmopathy. This clonotype has a count of ten or more. Its antigen remains unknown. Ophthalmopathy patients all had a Clinical Activity Score of at least 3, a NOSPECS grade of at least 4 and disease under 3 months old. RNA transcripts yielded amplified TCR beta CDR3 regions. RT-PCR in the first round (using the HTBI primer set) targeted the TCR CDR3. Each CDR3 protein is one row after TCRdb ran MiXCR on the multiplex PCR reads. The data hold roughly 640,000 distinct CDR3 sequences, with approximately 16% observed a single time. Study-level results: Most clonotypes that expanded in the thyroid above 0.001 also showed up in blood.

The germline V gene has CDR1 PRHDT and CDR2 FYEKMQ (reference sequence). V lost 0 bases and J lost 4, with 12 bases in between. The CDR3 has 15 amino acids. The clonotype originates from a woman between 40 and 55 years old with Graves' ophthalmopathy. Sequenced sample: blood. The chain carries TRBV13 and TRBJ1-1, with D unclear. The CDR3: CASSLGPGAGTEAFF. The CDR3, as DNA: TGTGCCAGCAGCTTAGGACCGGGTGCGGGCACTGAAGCTTTCTTT.